The present TCR beta chain was sequenced within a study of blood T cell repertoires in COVID-19. Study summary: Acute and convalescent COVID-19 specimens originated in the United States, Italy and Spain. In each case, the material was cDNA or gDNA derived from T cells, B-cell-depleted T cells, or PBMCs.

Original processing notes: Amplification with reference gene primers provided the estimates of nucleated cell counts. The method was immunoSEQ multiplex PCR; TCRdb's version includes in-frame clones alone and lacks a portion of them. V, J and clone size were drawn from that table, and D and trimming were deduced from the DNA. Of around 230,000 clones listed, 70% to 90% are singletons. The TCR was taken from a man younger than 45 who had recovered from COVID-19. Sequencing used peripheral blood.

CDR3 amino acids: CASSGLADEQYF. CDR3 sequence (DNA): TGTGCCAGCAGTGGTCTAGCAGACGAGCAGTACTTC. J is TRBJ2-7 and V is TRBV12-3 or TRBV12-4, with D perhaps matching TRBD2 (5 bases). This CDR3 spans 12 amino acids. The V and J ends lost 5 bases and 5 bases respectively, with 10 bases between them.